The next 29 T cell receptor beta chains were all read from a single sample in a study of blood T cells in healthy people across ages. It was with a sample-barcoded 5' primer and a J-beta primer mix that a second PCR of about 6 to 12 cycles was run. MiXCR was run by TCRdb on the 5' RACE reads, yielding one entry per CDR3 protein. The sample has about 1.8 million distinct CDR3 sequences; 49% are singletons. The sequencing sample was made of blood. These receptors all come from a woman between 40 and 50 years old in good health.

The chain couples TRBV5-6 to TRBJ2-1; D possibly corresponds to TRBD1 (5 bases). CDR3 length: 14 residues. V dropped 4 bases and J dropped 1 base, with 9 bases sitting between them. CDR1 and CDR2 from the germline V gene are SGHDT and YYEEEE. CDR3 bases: TGTGCCAGCAGCAAAGGGGATTCCTACAATGAGCAGTTCTTC. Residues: CASSKGDSYNEQFF.

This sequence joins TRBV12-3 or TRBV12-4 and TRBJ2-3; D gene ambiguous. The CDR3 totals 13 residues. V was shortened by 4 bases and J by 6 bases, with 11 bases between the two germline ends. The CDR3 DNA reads TGTGCCAGCAGTTCCGGACCGATCGATACGCAGTATTTT. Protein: CASSSGPIDTQYF.

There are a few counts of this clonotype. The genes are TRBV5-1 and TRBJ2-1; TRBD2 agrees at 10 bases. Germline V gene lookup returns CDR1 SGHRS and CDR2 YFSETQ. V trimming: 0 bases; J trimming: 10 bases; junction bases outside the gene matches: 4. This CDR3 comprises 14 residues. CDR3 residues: CASSLAIAGGEQFF. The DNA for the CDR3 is TGCGCCAGCAGCTTGGCCATAGCGGGGGGAGAGCAGTTCTTC.

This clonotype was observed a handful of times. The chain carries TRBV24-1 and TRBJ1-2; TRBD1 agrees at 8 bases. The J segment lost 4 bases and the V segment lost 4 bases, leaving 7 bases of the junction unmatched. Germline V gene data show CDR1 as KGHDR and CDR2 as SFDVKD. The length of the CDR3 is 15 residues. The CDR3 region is CATSEGTGIPYGYTF. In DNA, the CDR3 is TGTGCCACCAGTGAAGGGACAGGCATACCCTATGGCTACACCTTC.

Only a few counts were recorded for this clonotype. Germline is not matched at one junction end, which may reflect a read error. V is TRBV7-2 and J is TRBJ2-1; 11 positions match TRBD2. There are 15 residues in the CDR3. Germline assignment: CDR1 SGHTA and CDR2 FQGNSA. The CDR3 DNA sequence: TGTGCCAGCAGTTTAGCGGGGGGGTATTACAATGAGCAGTTCTTC. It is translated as CASSLAGGYYNEQFF.

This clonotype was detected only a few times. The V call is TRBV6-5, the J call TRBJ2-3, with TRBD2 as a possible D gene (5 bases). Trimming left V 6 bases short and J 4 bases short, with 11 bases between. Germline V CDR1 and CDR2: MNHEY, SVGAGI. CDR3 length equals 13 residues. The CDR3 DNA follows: TGTGCCAGCAGAGGGAGCGACGCAGATACGCAGTATTTT. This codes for CASRGSDADTQYF.

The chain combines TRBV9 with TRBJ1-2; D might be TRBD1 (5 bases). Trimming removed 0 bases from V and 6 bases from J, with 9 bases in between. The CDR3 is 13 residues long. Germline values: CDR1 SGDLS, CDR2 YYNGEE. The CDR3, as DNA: TGTGCCAGCAGCGTAGTTTCGGGGCATGGCTACACCTTC. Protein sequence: CASSVVSGHGYTF.

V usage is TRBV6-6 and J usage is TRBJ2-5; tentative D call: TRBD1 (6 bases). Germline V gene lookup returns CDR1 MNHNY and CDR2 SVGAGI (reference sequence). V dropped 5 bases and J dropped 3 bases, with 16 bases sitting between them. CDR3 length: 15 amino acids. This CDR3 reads CASSQQGRPEETQYF. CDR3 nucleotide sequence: TGTGCCAGCAGTCAACAGGGCCGCCCCGAAGAGACCCAGTACTTC.

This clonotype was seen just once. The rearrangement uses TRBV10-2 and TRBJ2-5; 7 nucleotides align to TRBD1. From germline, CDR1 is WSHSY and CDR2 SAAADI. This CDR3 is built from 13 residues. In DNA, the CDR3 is TGCGTCAGTTCCCGGGACAGCCAAGAGACCCAGTACTTC. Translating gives CVSSRDSQETQYF.

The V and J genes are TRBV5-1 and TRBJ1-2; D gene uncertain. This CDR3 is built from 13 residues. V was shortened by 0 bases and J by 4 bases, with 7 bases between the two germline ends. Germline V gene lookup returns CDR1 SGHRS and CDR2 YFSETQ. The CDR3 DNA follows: TGCGCCAGCAGCTTGGACATCCTCTATGGCTACACCTTC. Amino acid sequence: CASSLDILYGYTF.

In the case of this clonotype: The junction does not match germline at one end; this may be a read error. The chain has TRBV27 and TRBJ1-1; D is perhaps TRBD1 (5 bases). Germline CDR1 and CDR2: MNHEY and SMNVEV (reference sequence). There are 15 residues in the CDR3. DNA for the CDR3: TGCGCCAGCAGTTTATCAGACAGCTCACACACTGAAGCTTTCTTT. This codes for CASSLSDSSHTEAFF.

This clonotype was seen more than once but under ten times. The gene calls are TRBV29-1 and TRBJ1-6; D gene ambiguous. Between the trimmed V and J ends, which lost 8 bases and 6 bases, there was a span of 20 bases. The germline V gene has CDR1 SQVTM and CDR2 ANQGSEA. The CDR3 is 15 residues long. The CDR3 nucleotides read TGCAGCTACAACCGGGTCCAACAACTTAATTCACCCCTCCACTTT. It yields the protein CSYNRVQQLNSPLHF.

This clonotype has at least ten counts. The CDR3 DNA is TGTGCCATCAGTGAGTCCCCCTACGAGCAGTACTTC. It translates to CAISESPYEQYF. The rearrangement uses TRBV10-3 and TRBJ2-7; D is ambiguous. Germline V gives CDR1 ENHRY, CDR2 SYGVKD. This CDR3 is built from 12 residues. V lost 0 bases and J lost 2, with 2 bases in between.

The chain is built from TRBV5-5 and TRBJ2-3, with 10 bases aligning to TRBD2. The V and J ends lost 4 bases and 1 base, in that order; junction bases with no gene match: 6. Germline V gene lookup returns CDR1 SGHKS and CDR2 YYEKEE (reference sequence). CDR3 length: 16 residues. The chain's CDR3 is CASSPSGGPRTDTQYF. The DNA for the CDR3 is TGTGCCAGCAGCCCTAGCGGGGGCCCCCGCACAGATACGCAGTATTTT.

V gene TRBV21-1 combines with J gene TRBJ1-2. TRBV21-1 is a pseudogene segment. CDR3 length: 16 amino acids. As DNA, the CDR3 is TGTGCCAGCAGCAAAGTTAAATTAGGACCCAACTATGGCTACACCTTC. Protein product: CASSKVKLGPNYGYTF.

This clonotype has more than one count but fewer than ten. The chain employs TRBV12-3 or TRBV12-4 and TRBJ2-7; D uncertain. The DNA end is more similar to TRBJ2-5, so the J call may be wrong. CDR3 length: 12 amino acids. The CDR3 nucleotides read TGTGCCAGCAGCCAAACAGCCGGGACCCAGTACTTC. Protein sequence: CASSQTAGTQYF.

The CDR3 region has the DNA TGTGCCAGCAGCCAAGGGGGGGGCATAGGCAATCAGCCCCAGCATTTT. Its translation: CASSQGGGIGNQPQHF. The rearrangement links TRBV27 to TRBJ1-5; a weak D match, TRBD1 (6 bases). The CDR3 sequence is 16 residues long. V was cut by 6 bases and J by 2 bases, with 17 bases left in between. Germline CDR1 reads MNHEY; CDR2 reads SMNVEV (reference sequence).

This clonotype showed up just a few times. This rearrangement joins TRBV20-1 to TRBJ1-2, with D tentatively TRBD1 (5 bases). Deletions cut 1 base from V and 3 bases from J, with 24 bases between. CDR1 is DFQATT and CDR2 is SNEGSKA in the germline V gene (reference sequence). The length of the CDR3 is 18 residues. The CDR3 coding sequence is TGCAGTGCTAGAGGCCCCAGGGAGGTTCGTCCAGCTGACTATGGCTACACCTTC. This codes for CSARGPREVRPADYGYTF.

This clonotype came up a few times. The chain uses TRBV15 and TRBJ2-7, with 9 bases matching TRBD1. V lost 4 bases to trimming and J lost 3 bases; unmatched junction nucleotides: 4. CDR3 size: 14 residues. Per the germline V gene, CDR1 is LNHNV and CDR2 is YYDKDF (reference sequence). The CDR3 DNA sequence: TGTGCCACCAGCATTGGACAGGGGAACTACGAGCAGTACTTC. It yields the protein CATSIGQGNYEQYF.

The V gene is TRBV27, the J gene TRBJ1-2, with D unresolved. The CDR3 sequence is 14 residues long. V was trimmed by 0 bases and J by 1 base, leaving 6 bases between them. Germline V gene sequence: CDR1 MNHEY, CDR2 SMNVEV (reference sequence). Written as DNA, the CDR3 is TGTGCCAGCAGTTTATCGTCCCTTAACTATGGCTACACCTTC. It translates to CASSLSSLNYGYTF.

Here the CDR3 DNA reads TGCGCCAGCAGCTTGATGACTGGCCAAAACTATGGCTACACCTTC. Translated, it gives CASSLMTGQNYGYTF. The chain links TRBV5-1 to TRBJ1-2; D ambiguous. Between the trimmed V and J ends, which lost 1 base and 2 bases, there was a span of 12 bases. The CDR3 has 15 residues. Germline CDR1 and CDR2: SGHRS and YFSETQ.

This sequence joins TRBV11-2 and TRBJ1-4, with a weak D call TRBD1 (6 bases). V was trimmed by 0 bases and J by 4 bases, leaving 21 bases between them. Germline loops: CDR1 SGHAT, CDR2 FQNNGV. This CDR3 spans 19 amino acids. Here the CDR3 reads CASSLDPDREGALNEKLFF. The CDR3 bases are TGTGCCAGCAGCTTAGATCCGGACAGAGAAGGTGCGCTTAATGAAAAACTGTTTTTT.

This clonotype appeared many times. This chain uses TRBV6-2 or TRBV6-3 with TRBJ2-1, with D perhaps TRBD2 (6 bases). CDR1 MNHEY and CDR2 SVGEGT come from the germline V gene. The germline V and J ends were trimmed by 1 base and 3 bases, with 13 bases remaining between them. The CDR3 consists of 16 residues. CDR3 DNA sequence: TGTGCCAGCAGTTACTATGCGGGATTAAACTACAATGAGCAGTTCTTC. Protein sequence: CASSYYAGLNYNEQFF.

The CDR3 spells CASRETSGGSHEQYF. CDR3 nucleotides: TGTGCCAGCAGGGAGACTAGCGGGGGTTCCCACGAGCAGTACTTC. The rearrangement joins TRBV28 to TRBJ2-4; 12 nucleotides match TRBD2. Matching the DNA end better, TRBJ2-7 makes the J call doubtful. CDR1 and CDR2 from the germline V gene are MDHEN and SYDVKM. This CDR3 spans 15 amino acids.

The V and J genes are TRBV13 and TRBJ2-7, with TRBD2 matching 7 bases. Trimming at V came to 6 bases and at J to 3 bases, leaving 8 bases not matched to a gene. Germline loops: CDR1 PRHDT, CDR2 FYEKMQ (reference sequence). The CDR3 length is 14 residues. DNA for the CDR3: TGTGCCAGCAGTGGGGAGGGACTACACTACGAGCAGTACTTC. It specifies CASSGEGLHYEQYF. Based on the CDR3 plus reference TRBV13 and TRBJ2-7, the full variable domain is AAGVIQSPRHLIKEKRETATLKCYPIPRHDTVYWYQQGPGQDPQFLISFYEKMQSDKGSIPDRFSAQQFSDYHSELNMSSLELGDSALYFCASSGEGLHYEQYFGPGTRLTVT.

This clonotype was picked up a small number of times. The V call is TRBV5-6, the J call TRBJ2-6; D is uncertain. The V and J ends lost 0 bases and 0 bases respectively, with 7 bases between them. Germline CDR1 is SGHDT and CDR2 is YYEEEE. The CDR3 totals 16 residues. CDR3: CASSLGQISGANVLTF. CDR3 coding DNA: TGTGCCAGCAGCTTGGGACAAATCTCTGGGGCCAACGTCCTGACTTTC.

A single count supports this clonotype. Written as DNA, the CDR3 is TGTGCCAGCAGCCAAGCGGGGAATATCGATACGCAGTATTTT. It translates to CASSQAGNIDTQYF. The rearrangement uses TRBV7-6 and TRBJ2-3; 7 positions agree with TRBD2. The CDR3 contains 14 residues. Losses at the gene ends were 5 bases for V and 6 bases for J; bases not matched to a gene: 8. From germline, CDR1 is SGHVS and CDR2 FNYEAQ.

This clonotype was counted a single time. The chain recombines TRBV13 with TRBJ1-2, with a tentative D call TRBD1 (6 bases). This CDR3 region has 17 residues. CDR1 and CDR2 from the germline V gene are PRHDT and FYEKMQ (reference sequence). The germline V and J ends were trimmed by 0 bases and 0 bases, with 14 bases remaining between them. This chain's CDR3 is CASSLGRGGTSNYGYTF. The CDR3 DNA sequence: TGTGCCAGCAGCTTAGGCAGGGGAGGGACATCTAACTATGGCTACACCTTC.

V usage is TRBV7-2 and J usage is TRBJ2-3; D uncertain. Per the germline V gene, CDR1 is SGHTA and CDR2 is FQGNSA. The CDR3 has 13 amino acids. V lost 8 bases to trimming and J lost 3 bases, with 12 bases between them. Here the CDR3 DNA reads TGTGCCAGCCAGGCACTAAGTACAGATACGCAGTATTTT. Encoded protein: CASQALSTDTQYF.